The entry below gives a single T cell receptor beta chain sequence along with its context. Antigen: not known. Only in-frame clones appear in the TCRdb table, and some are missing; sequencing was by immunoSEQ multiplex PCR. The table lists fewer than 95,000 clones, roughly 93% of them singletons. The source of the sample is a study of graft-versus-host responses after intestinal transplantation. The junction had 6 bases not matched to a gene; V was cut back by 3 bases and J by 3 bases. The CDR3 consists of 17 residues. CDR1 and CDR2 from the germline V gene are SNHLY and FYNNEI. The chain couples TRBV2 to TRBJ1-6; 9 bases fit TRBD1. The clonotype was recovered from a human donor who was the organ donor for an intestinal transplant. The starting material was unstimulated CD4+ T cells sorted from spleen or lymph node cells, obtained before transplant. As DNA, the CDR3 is TGTGCCAGCAGTGATCCAAAGGGACAGGGCTATAATTCACCCCTCCACTTT. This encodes CASSDPKGQGYNSPLHF.